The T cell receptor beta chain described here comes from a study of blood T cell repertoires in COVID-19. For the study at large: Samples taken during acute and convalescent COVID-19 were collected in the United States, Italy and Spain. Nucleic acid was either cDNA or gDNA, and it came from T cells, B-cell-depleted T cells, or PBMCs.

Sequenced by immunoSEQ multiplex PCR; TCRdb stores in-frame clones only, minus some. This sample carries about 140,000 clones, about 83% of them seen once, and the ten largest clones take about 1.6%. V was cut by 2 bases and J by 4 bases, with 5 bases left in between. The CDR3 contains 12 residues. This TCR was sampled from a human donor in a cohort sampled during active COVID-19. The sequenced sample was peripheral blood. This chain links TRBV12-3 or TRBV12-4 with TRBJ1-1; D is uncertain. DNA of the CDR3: TGTGCCAGCAGTTTAAGAGGCACTGAAGCTTTCTTT. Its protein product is CASSLRGTEAFF.